Below, 17 T cell receptor beta chains from the same sample are listed, as sequenced in a study of T cells in localized non-small cell lung cancer. Sequenced by immunoSEQ multiplex PCR; TCRdb stores in-frame clones only, minus some. The data show over 8,500 clones, roughly 80% seen once. Specimen: peripheral blood mononuclear cells, collected before any cancer treatment. The receptors were gathered from a female donor aged 60 or older with stage II lung adenocarcinoma.

The CDR3 protein is CSEGGNYGYTF. The CDR3 bases are TGCAGCGAAGGGGGAAACTATGGCTACACCTTC. The chain joins TRBV29-1 to TRBJ1-2, with D perhaps TRBD1 (6 bases). CDR1 SQVTM and CDR2 ANQGSEA come from the germline V gene. This CDR3 spans 11 amino acids. Trimming removed 7 bases at V and 2 bases at J, with 8 bases between.

The V and J genes are TRBV5-1 and TRBJ1-5; the D gene is possibly TRBD1 (6 bases). The germline CDR1 and CDR2 sequences are SGHRS and YFSETQ. V lost 4 bases and J 7 bases, leaving 18 bases between the germline ends. The CDR3 covers 15 residues. Here the CDR3 DNA reads TGCGCCAGCAGCGCATACCCGACAGGAAAACAGCCCCAGCATTTT. It encodes CASSAYPTGKQPQHF.

The chain uses TRBV19 and TRBJ2-1; TRBD2 matches at 11 bases. Germline trimming cut 5 bases from V and 7 bases from J; bases unmatched to any gene: 7. The CDR3 is made up of 15 amino acids. CDR1 is LNHDA, CDR2 SQIVND, per germline (reference sequence). The CDR3 sequence is CASSGGTSGWNEQFF. CDR3 DNA sequence: TGTGCCAGTAGTGGTGGGACTAGCGGCTGGAATGAGCAGTTCTTC.

V gene TRBV7-3 combines with J gene TRBJ2-1, with TRBD2 matching 9 bases. The CDR3 sequence is 16 residues long. With V trimmed by 1 base and J by 3 bases, 4 bases remained unmatched. Per the germline V gene, CDR1 is SGHTA and CDR2 is FQGTGA. The CDR3 spells CASSLSAAGGYNEQFF. The DNA for the CDR3 is TGTGCCAGCAGCTTAAGTGCAGCGGGAGGCTACAATGAGCAGTTCTTC.

CDR3 amino acids: CASSPQWSGNTIYF. The CDR3 nucleotides read TGCGCCAGCAGCCCTCAGTGGTCTGGAAACACCATATATTTT. The rearrangement joins TRBV4-3 to TRBJ1-3; D is unresolved. Germline V gene data show CDR1 as LGHNA and CDR2 as YSLEER. This CDR3 has 14 amino acids. V was shortened by 4 bases and J by 1 base, with 8 bases between the two germline ends.

The chain combines TRBV2 with TRBJ2-5, with 10 bases lining up with TRBD2. Germline V CDR1 and CDR2: SNHLY, FYNNEI. Germline trimming cut 5 bases from V and 5 bases from J; bases unmatched to any gene: 2. CDR3 length: 13 residues. The CDR3 sequence is CASSLLAGETQYF. CDR3 in DNA: TGTGCCAGCAGTTTACTAGCGGGGGAGACCCAGTACTTC. Variable domain in full (rest from reference TRBV2 and TRBJ2-5): EPEVTQTPSHQVTQMGQEVILRCVPISNHLYFYWYRQILGQKVEFLVSFYNNEISEKSEIFDDQFSVERPDGSNFTLKIRSTKLEDSAMYFCASSLLAGETQYFGPGTRLLVL.

The chain is built from TRBV5-8 and TRBJ2-5, with D unclear. V lost 0 bases and J lost 1, with 13 bases in between. The CDR3 covers 16 residues. Germline V CDR1 and CDR2: SGHTS, YDEGEE. CDR3 in amino acids: CASSLGHTHFQETQYF. The CDR3 bases are TGTGCCAGCAGCTTGGGACACACTCACTTCCAAGAGACCCAGTACTTC. Combining the CDR3 with reference TRBV5-8 and TRBJ2-5 gives the whole variable domain EAGVTQSPTHLIKTRGQQATLRCSPISGHTSVYWYQQALGLGLQFLLWYDEGEERNRGNFPPRFSGRQFPNYSSELNVNALELEDSALYLCASSLGHTHFQETQYFGPGTRLLVL.

The chain uses TRBV7-3 and TRBJ2-7; D is unclear. From germline, CDR1 is SGHTA and CDR2 FQGTGA. The CDR3 loop spans 13 amino acids. The V end lost 3 bases, the J end lost 6 bases, and 12 bases lay between the germline ends. The CDR3: CASSLMPRSEQYF. Here the CDR3 DNA reads TGTGCCAGCAGCTTGATGCCTAGAAGCGAGCAGTACTTC.

V is TRBV7-3 and J is TRBJ2-3; the D gene is possibly TRBD1 (5 bases). Trimming shortened V by 3 bases and J by 2 bases, and 12 bases separated the two germline ends. This CDR3 contains 15 residues. The germline gives CDR1 SGHTA, CDR2 FQGTGA. The CDR3 here is CASSFGRGTTDTQYF. The CDR3 DNA reads as TGTGCCAGCAGCTTTGGTAGGGGAACCACAGATACGCAGTATTTT.

This clone was found a few times. DNA for the CDR3: TGTGCCAGCAGCTTGGGAAACTATGGCTACACCTTC. Translation gives CASSLGNYGYTF. The chain carries TRBV5-6 and TRBJ1-2; D remains unclear. The CDR3 is 12 amino acids. V lost 0 bases and J lost 2, with 2 bases in between. CDR1 SGHDT and CDR2 YYEEEE come from the germline V gene.

The chain employs TRBV6-1 and TRBJ2-7; 8 nucleotides align to TRBD1. The CDR3 extends over 16 amino acids. The junction had 9 bases not matched to a gene; V was cut back by 4 bases and J by 1 base. The germline V gene encodes CDR1 MNHNS and CDR2 SASEGT. For the CDR3, the DNA is TGTGCCAGCAGTGGCCTACGACAGGGGTCTTCCTACGAGCAGTACTTC. Translated: CASSGLRQGSSYEQYF.

This chain uses TRBV6-1 with TRBJ2-5, with D uncertain. This CDR3 has 13 amino acids. Per germline, CDR1 MNHNS and CDR2 SASEGT. V lost 2 bases and J 5 bases, leaving 9 bases between the germline ends. This CDR3 is CASSELGFETQYF. The CDR3, as DNA: TGTGCCAGCAGTGAATTGGGTTTTGAGACCCAGTACTTC.

This clone has just one count. The chain employs TRBV19 and TRBJ1-2; no clear D. V lost 2 bases and J 9 bases, leaving 19 bases between the germline ends. Germline values: CDR1 LNHDA, CDR2 SQIVND (reference sequence). The length of the CDR3 is 15 residues. CDR3: CASSIQVARESRYTF. The CDR3 DNA reads as TGTGCCAGTAGTATACAGGTGGCAAGGGAGTCTCGCTACACCTTC. Based on the CDR3 plus reference TRBV19 and TRBJ1-2, the full variable domain is DGGITQSPKYLFRKEGQNVTLSCEQNLNHDAMYWYRQDPGQGLRLIYYSQIVNDFQKGDIAEGYSVSREKKESFPLTVTSAQKNPTAFYLCASSIQVARESRYTFGSGTRLTVV.

V and J are TRBV5-6 and TRBJ1-1; TRBD1 is a possible D gene (5 bases). V was pared by 0 bases and J by 0 bases, with 15 bases between. CDR3 length: 17 amino acids. CDR1 and CDR2 from the germline V gene are SGHDT and YYEEEE. In DNA form, the CDR3 reads TGTGCCAGCAGCTTGGATCAGGGAGGGTTTATGAACACTGAAGCTTTCTTT. This translates into CASSLDQGGFMNTEAFF.

V usage is TRBV7-3 and J usage is TRBJ2-2, with no clear D. CDR1 and CDR2 (germline): SGHTA, FQGTGA. The CDR3 is 14 residues long. V lost 7 bases, J lost 1 base, and 10 bases lay in between. For the CDR3, the DNA is TGTGCCAGCACCCTACCGGGGAACACCGGGGAGCTGTTTTTT. The encoded protein is CASTLPGNTGELFF. The full variable domain, in which reference TRBV7-3 and TRBJ2-2 provide the parts outside the CDR3, is GAGVSQTPSNKVTEKGKYVELRCDPISGHTALYWYRQSLGQGPEFLIYFQGTGAADDSGLPNDRFFAVRPEGSVSTLKIQRTERGDSAVYLCASTLPGNTGELFFGEGSRLTVL.

The chain links TRBV2 to TRBJ2-2; TRBD1 matches at 8 bases. This CDR3 is built from 15 residues. Germline V lookup: CDR1 SNHLY, CDR2 FYNNEI. Losses at the gene ends were 3 bases for V and 4 bases for J; bases not matched to a gene: 4. The CDR3 region is CASSDGTGGTGELFF. The DNA of the CDR3 is TGTGCCAGCAGTGATGGCACAGGGGGCACCGGGGAGCTGTTTTTT.

The chain has TRBV9 and TRBJ1-2; perhaps TRBD1 as D (5 bases). The CDR3 contains 14 residues. CDR1 SGDLS and CDR2 YYNGEE come from the germline V gene. With 0 bases removed from V and 5 bases from J, the gap between germline ends came to 11 bases. The CDR3 spells CASSVGEGQYGYTF. CDR3 bases: TGTGCCAGCAGCGTAGGAGAGGGGCAATATGGCTACACCTTC.